This T cell receptor (beta chain) was sequenced during a study of preoperative IRX-2 immunotherapy in early breast cancer. Treatment: preoperative locoregional IRX-2 cytokine immunotherapy. Samples came from a phase Ib trial of preoperative locoregional IRX-2 cytokine immunotherapy. The V and J ends lost 3 bases and 4 bases respectively, with 12 bases between them. The CDR3 is made up of 15 amino acids. Germline values: CDR1 SGHNT, CDR2 YENEEA. Sequenced by immunoSEQ multiplex PCR; TCRdb stores in-frame clones only, minus some. The table lists approximately 1,400 clones, about 61% of them singletons. This sample comprised tumor tissue, obtained before IRX-2 immunotherapy. The chain has TRBV11-3 and TRBJ2-2, with D maybe TRBD1 (6 bases). The receptor's source is a human donor with breast cancer. In DNA, the CDR3 is TGTGCCAGCAGCTTGGGAGACAGGTTCACCGGGGAGCTGTTTTTT. Translating gives CASSLGDRFTGELFF.